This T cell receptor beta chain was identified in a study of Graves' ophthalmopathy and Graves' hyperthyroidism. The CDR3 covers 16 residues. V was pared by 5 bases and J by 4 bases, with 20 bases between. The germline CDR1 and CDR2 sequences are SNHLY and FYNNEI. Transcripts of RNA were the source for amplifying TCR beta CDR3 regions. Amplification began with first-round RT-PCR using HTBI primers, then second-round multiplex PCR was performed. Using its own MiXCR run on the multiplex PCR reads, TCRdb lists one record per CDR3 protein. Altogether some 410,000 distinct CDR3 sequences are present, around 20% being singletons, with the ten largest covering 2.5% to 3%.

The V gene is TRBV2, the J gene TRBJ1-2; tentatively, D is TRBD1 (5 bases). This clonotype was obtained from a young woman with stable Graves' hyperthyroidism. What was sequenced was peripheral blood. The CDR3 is CASSSGQGGNGYGYTF. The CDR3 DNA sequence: TGTGCCAGCAGTTCTGGTCAGGGTGGCAATGGCTATGGCTACACCTTC.